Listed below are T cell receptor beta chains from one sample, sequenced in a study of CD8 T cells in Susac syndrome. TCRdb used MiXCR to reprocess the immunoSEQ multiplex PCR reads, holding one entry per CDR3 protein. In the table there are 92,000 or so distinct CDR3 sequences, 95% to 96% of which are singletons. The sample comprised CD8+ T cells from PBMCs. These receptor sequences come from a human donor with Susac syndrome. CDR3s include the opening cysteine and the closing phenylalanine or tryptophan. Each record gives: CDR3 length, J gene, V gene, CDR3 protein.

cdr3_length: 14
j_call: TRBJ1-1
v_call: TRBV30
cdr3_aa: CAWSQTSDGTEAFF

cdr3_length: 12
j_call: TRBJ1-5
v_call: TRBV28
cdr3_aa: CASRTANQPQHF

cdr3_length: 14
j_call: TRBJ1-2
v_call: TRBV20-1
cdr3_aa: CSARGWDGSYGYTF

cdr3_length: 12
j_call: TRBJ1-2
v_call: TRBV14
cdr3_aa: CASSPGGNGYTF

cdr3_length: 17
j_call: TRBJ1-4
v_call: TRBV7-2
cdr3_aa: CASSLGGYRGRNEKLFF

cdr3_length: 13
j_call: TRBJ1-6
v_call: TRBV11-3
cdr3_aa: CASSPGVNSPLHF

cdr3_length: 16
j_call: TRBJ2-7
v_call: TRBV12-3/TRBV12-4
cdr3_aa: CASSFQKLQGAYEQYF

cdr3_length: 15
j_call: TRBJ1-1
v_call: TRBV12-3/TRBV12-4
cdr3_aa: CASSWDRVENTEAFF

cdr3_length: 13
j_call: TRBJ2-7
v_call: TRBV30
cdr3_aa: CAWSVRRAYEQYF

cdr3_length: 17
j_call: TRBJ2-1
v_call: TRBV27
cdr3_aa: CASSLSGGGSNYNEQFF

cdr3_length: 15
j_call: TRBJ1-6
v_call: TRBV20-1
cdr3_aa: CSARGLGAGESPLHF

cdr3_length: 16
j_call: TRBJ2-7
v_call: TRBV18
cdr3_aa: CASSPRRDRYSYEQYF

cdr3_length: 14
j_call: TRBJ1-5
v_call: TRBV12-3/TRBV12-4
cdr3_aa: CASTVSPGNQPQHF

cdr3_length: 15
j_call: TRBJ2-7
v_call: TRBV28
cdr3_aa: CASSSSGPVTGGQYF

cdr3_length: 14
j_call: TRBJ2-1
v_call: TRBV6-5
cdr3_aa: CASSYYQGNNEQFF

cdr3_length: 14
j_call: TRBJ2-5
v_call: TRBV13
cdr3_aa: CASSLSDKEETQYF

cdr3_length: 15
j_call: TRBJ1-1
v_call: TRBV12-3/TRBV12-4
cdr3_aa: CASRPSGTGATEAFF

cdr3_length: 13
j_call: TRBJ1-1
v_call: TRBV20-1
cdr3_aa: CSALDRGNTEAFF

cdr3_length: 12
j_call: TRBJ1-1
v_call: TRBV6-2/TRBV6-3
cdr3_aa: CASSYLNTEAFF

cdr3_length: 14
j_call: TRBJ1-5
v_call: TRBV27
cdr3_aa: CASSLLLGNQPQHF

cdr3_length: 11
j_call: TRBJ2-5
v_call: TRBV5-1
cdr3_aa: CASTTGETQYF

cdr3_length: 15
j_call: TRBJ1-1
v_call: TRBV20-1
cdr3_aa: CSARVGGSMNTEAFF

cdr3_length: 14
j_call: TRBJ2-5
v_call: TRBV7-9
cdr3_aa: CASSLGTVGETQYF

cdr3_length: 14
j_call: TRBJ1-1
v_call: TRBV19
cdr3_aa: CASSMRQGETEAFF

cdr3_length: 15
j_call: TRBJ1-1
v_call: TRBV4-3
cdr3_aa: CASSQRTGMNTEAFF

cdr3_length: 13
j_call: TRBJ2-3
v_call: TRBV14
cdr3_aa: CASSQDLGGTQYF

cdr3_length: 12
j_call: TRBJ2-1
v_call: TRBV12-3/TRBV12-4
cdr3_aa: CASSLDPSEQFF

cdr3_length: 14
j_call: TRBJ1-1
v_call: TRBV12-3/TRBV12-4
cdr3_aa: CASSPLGVRTEAFF

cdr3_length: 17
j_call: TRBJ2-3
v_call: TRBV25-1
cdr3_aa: CASSEPRAGVKGDTQYF

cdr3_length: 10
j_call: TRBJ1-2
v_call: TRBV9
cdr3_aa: CASSGVGYTF

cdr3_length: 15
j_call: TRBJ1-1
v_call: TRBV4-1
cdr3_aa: CASSLKQGAITEAFF

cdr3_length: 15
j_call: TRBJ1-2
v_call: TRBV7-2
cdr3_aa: CASSSDPTRIYGYTF

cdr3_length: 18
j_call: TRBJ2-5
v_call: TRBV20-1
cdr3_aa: CSAREFSGGAYKEETQYF

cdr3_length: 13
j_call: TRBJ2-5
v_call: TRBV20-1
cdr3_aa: CSALTGGAATQYF

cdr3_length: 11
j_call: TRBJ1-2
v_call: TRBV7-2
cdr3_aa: CASTTQTRYTF

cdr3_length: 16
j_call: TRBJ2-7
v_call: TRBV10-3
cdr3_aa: CAISESNGTDPYEQYF

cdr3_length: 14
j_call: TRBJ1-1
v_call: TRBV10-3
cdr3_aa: CAISESGGNTEAFF

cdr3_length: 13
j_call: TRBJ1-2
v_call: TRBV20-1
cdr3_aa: CSAPRGGAGGYTF

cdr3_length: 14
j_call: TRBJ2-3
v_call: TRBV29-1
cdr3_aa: CSVEGRGGQNTQYF

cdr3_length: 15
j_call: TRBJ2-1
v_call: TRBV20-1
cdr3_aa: CSARGSAGAYNEQFF

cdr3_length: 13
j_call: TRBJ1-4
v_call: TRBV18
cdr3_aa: CATTRLKEEKLFF

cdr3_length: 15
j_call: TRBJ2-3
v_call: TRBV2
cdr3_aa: CASRLQGLGTDTQYF

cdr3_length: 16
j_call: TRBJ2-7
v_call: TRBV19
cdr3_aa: CASSSQKGQKPHEQYF

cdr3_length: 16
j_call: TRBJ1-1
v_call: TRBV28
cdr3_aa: CASSPATRTGAFEAFF

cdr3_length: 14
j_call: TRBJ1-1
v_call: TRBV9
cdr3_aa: CASSVGSVGQEAFF

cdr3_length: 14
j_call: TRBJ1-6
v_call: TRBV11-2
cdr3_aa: CASSFGLAYSPLHF

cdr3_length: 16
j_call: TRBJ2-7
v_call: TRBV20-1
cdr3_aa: CSARDALAGGSYEQYF

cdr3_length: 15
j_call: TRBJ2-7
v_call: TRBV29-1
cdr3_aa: CSVVEGSHKVYEQYF

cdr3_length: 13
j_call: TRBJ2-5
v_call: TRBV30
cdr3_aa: CAWSVGQKETQYF